This is a list of T cell receptor beta chains from one sample in a study of T cells in localized non-small cell lung cancer. The method was immunoSEQ multiplex PCR; TCRdb's version includes in-frame clones alone and lacks a portion of them. The data contain approximately 4,200 clones, 30% of them singletons. The sample consisted of lung tumor tissue, taken before any cancer treatment. The receptors derive from a male donor at least 60 years old with stage I lung adenocarcinoma. The CDR3 runs from the conserved cysteine through the conserved F or W.

v_call,cdr3_aa
TRBV29-1,CSVEPGQGPDTQYF
TRBV18,CASSRGTGGEETQYF
TRBV29-1,CSVEGTDDYEQYF
TRBV5-1,CASSLVGRGYNSPLHF
TRBV9,CASSVGGSGSGNTIYF
TRBV6-8,CASSRVTVQETQYF
TRBV11-3,CASSLASANSPLHF
TRBV9,CASSVALYTEAFF
TRBV18,CASSWDRSYEQYF
TRBV19,CASSIEPRRAAQPQHF
TRBV7-5,CASSLEGSQGEQYF
TRBV19,CASSPGLANTIYF
TRBV11-3,CASSPQGNSLTGELFF
TRBV25-1,CASSDIGRGGSGNTIYF
TRBV10-2,CASSESAGTGSYEQYF
TRBV19,CASSIHRPGSTINEQFF
TRBV29-1,CSGDSGGTDTQYF
TRBV19,CASSIGGSWAGELFF
TRBV9,CASSAGGGMAYEQYF
TRBV5-1,CASSSAGSNTGELFF
TRBV30,CAWSVIRVNSPLHF
TRBV6-8,CASSGTLYNSPLHF
TRBV6-8,CASSLRGQGTYEQYF
TRBV4-1,CASRPTGGAGAYEQYF
TRBV29-1,CMFETGPGEQYF
TRBV30,CAWSAPSNQPQHF
TRBV25-1,CASRRDTPSYEQYF
TRBV19,CASKQQGAETEAFF
TRBV6-8,CASSGGQSPSGANVLTF